The T cell receptor beta chain under discussion was sequenced for a study of blood T cell repertoires in COVID-19. About the study: Collection of acute and convalescent COVID-19 samples took place in the United States, Italy and Spain. From T cells, B-cell-depleted T cells, or PBMCs came the material, which was cDNA or gDNA.

As handled by the study authors: From reference gene primer amplification, estimates of nucleated cell counts were derived. Libraries were prepared by immunoSEQ multiplex PCR; TCRdb keeps only in-frame clonotypes and omits some of them. V and J calls and clone size are copied from that table; D and trimming were computed from the DNA. The table lists 210,000 or so clones, approximately 80% of them singletons. V lost 6 bases and J lost 2, with 9 bases in between. Germline V CDR1 and CDR2: ENHRY, SYGVKD. The CDR3 consists of 13 residues. Source material: peripheral blood. This chain uses TRBV10-3 with TRBJ2-3; TRBD1 is a possible D gene (6 bases). This receptor was identified in an elderly woman with acute or convalescent COVID-19. This CDR3 is CAIRGHNTDTQYF. DNA for the CDR3: TGTGCCATCAGGGGACACAACACAGATACGCAGTATTTT.